These 19 T cell receptor beta chains share one sample of origin, sequenced in a study of cytomegalovirus exposure and HLA in healthy donors (dated by TCRdb to about 2017). Receptors were amplified or captured by the immunoSEQ multiplex PCR assay. For the multiplex PCR, a mixture combining 60 forward primers for TCR Vbeta segments and 13 reverse primers for TCR Jbeta segments was used. Held by TCRdb, this immuneACCESS table contains in-frame sequences only and omits some clones. Under half of the omission traces to an unresolved V gene where checked; the cause of the rest is unknown. This sample gives 170,000 or so clones in total; over 70% of them show up just once. The biggest ten clones account for around 3.5% of the sample. The sample comprised PBMCs. The source of these receptors is a woman aged 55 to 70 in good health and CMV-seropositive.

The J gene is TRBJ1-1, the V gene TRBV19, with D perhaps matching TRBD1 (5 bases). This CDR3 is built from 13 residues. Trimming removed 5 bases from V and 4 bases from J, with 11 bases in between. Germline V gives CDR1 LNHDA, CDR2 SQIVND (reference sequence). This CDR3 reads CASSPRGSTEAFF. In nucleotides, the CDR3 is TGTGCCAGTAGTCCCCGGGGGAGCACTGAAGCTTTCTTT.

The chain carries TRBV13 and TRBJ2-3, with D perhaps TRBD2 (6 bases). V lost 5 bases, J lost 2 bases, and 14 bases lay in between. The CDR3 loop spans 15 amino acids. Germline V gene sequence: CDR1 PRHDT, CDR2 FYEKMQ (reference sequence). CDR3 amino acids: CASSPGGLLTDTQYF. Here the CDR3 DNA reads TGTGCCAGCAGCCCTGGGGGGTTGCTCACAGATACGCAGTATTTT.

The chain is built from TRBV30 and TRBJ2-7, with 9 positions matching TRBD1. The V segment lost 0 bases and the J segment 4 bases; nucleotides outside the gene matches: 10. CDR3 size: 16 residues. Germline V gene data show CDR1 as GTSNPN and CDR2 as SVGIG (reference sequence). The CDR3 nucleotides are TGTGCCTGGAGTGTGCGAACCGGGACAGGGTCTTACGAGCAGTACTTC. Protein: CAWSVRTGTGSYEQYF.

V usage is TRBV10-3 and J usage is TRBJ2-7; perhaps TRBD2 as D (5 bases). The CDR3 runs to 13 residues. The germline CDR1 and CDR2 sequences are ENHRY and SYGVKD. V was trimmed by 10 bases and J by 6 bases, leaving 19 bases between them. The chain's CDR3 is CATWTVGDAEQYF. CDR3 sequence (DNA): TGTGCCACATGGACTGTCGGAGATGCCGAGCAGTACTTC.

Comment on this clone: The junction shows a germline mismatch at one end, possibly a read error. The chain uses TRBV5-1 and TRBJ2-2; D perhaps matches TRBD1 (6 bases). Germline V CDR1 and CDR2: SGHRS, YFSETQ. This CDR3 has 15 residues. The chain's CDR3 is CASSSQGTDTGKLFF. The CDR3 DNA sequence: TGCGCCAGCAGCTCGCAGGGGACGGACACCGGGAAGCTGTTTTTT.

The genes are TRBV7-2 and TRBJ2-7; possibly TRBD2 for D (6 bases). The CDR3 covers 13 residues. The V gene's germline CDR1 is SGHTA and CDR2 FQGNSA. Trimming cost V 4 bases and J 6 bases, with 13 bases left between them. For the CDR3, the DNA is TGTGCCAGCAGCTCAAGGCTGGGGGGCGAGCAGTACTTC. Encoded protein: CASSSRLGGEQYF. The full variable domain, completed using reference TRBV7-2 and TRBJ2-7, is GAGVSQSPSNKVTEKGKDVELRCDPISGHTALYWYRQSLGQGLEFLIYFQGNSAPDKSGLPSDRFSAERTGGSVSTLTIQRTQQEDSAVYLCASSSRLGGEQYFGPGTRLTVT.

The gene calls are TRBV30 and TRBJ1-2, with 9 bases fitting TRBD1. Germline CDR1 is GTSNPN and CDR2 is SVGIG (reference sequence). CDR3 length: 15 amino acids. J gave up 3 bases and V 5 bases, and 10 bases lay outside the gene matches. This CDR3 is CAWLLRDREHYGYTF. Here the CDR3 DNA reads TGTGCCTGGCTCCTCCGGGACAGGGAACACTATGGCTACACCTTC.

The CDR3 sequence: CAWSVLKGQGRDGYTF. CDR3 DNA sequence: TGTGCCTGGAGTGTACTAAAGGGACAGGGGCGAGATGGCTACACCTTC. The chain has TRBV30 and TRBJ1-2, with 10 bases fitting TRBD1. After removal of 0 bases from V and 6 bases from J, the junction contained 10 bases not matched to a gene. This CDR3 is 16 amino acids long. Germline lookup yields CDR1 GTSNPN and CDR2 SVGIG (reference sequence).

This clone was counted only a few times. This rearrangement joins TRBV28 to TRBJ1-5; D gene uncertain. Germline V CDR1 and CDR2: MDHEN, SYDVKM. Trimming shortened V by 1 base and J by 0 bases, and 7 bases separated the two germline ends. CDR3 length: 15 residues. The CDR3 sequence: CASSLYQYSNQPQHF. The DNA for the CDR3 is TGTGCCAGCAGTTTATATCAGTATAGCAATCAGCCCCAGCATTTT.

The V and J genes are TRBV7-2 and TRBJ2-3, with 9 nucleotides matching TRBD2. The junction had 6 bases not matched to a gene; V was cut back by 2 bases and J by 6 bases. The CDR3 runs 15 residues. Per germline, CDR1 SGHTA and CDR2 FQGNSA. CDR3 region: CASSLNGGGVDTQYF. The CDR3 region has the DNA TGTGCCAGCAGCTTAAACGGCGGGGGGGTGGATACGCAGTATTTT.

The chain is built from TRBV4-2 and TRBJ1-4; 10 bases align to TRBD1. J gave up 6 bases and V 1 base, and 2 bases lay outside the gene matches. In germline, CDR1 is LGHNA, CDR2 YNFKEQ. CDR3 length: 15 amino acids. The CDR3 here is CASSQGQGADEKLFF. The CDR3, as DNA: TGTGCCAGCAGCCAAGGACAGGGGGCGGATGAAAAACTGTTTTTT.

The chain recombines TRBV28 with TRBJ2-1, with D uncertain. V was clipped by 7 bases and J by 0 bases, with 7 bases between them. Germline lookup yields CDR1 MDHEN and CDR2 SYDVKM. CDR3 length equals 13 residues. Here the CDR3 reads CASKVSSYNEQFF. The CDR3 coding sequence is TGTGCCAGCAAAGTCAGCTCCTACAATGAGCAGTTCTTC.

The V call is TRBV7-9, the J call TRBJ2-7; no firm D call. Looked up from germline, CDR1 is SEHNR and CDR2 is FQNEAQ (reference sequence). The CDR3 loop spans 11 amino acids. Trimming pared 5 bases from V and 1 base from J, leaving 3 bases between. The CDR3, as DNA: TGTGCCAGCAGCGCGTCCTACGAGCAGTACTTC. Its protein is CASSASYEQYF.

The V call is TRBV7-2, the J call TRBJ1-4, with D perhaps TRBD1 (5 bases). The V gene lost 10 bases and the J gene lost 5 bases, with 23 bases spanning the gap. This CDR3 region has 16 residues. Germline V gives CDR1 SGHTA, CDR2 FQGNSA. CDR3 amino acids: CATRGPAGQGNEKLFF. The CDR3 region has the DNA TGTGCCACCAGAGGACCGGCCGGGCAGGGAAATGAAAAACTGTTTTTT.

The chain has TRBV7-6 and TRBJ2-7; tentative D call: TRBD1 (5 bases). Trimming stripped 0 bases from V and 3 bases from J, with 9 bases between. The CDR3 runs to 14 residues. Germline lookup yields CDR1 SGHVS and CDR2 FNYEAQ. The CDR3 is CASSLAQGFYEQYF. CDR3 DNA sequence: TGTGCCAGCAGCTTAGCTCAGGGTTTCTACGAGCAGTACTTC.

The V and J genes are TRBV28 and TRBJ1-5; tentatively, D is TRBD1 (5 bases). Germline V gives CDR1 MDHEN, CDR2 SYDVKM. This CDR3 is 15 amino acids long. Trimming stripped 3 bases from V and 0 bases from J, with 9 bases between. The CDR3 DNA follows: TGTGCCAGCAGTTTCAGGGAACCTAGCAATCAGCCCCAGCATTTT. Its protein product is CASSFREPSNQPQHF.

The rearrangement joins TRBV5-4 to TRBJ1-1; a possible D gene is TRBD1 (5 bases). Germline V gives CDR1 SGHNT, CDR2 YYREEE (reference sequence). Trimming stripped 4 bases from V and 3 bases from J, with 19 bases between. This CDR3 comprises 16 residues. The CDR3 DNA is TGTGCCAGCAGCCCTAGCGGGGGTGGATTGGACACTGAAGCTTTCTTT. Amino acids: CASSPSGGGLDTEAFF.

In its sample, this clone was seen a few times. V and J are TRBV7-2 and TRBJ2-5; 11 bases match TRBD2. The CDR3 runs 14 residues. CDR1 is SGHTA, CDR2 FQGNSA, per germline. The V and J ends lost 11 bases and 7 bases, in that order; junction bases with no gene match: 12. The CDR3, as DNA: TGTGCCCGGATCTTTAGCGGGAGGGGGGTGACCCAGTACTTC. Residues: CARIFSGRGVTQYF.

This clone appeared a few times. The J gene is TRBJ1-4, the V gene TRBV5-1; no firm D call. V lost 0 bases, J lost 4 bases, and 13 bases lay in between. Germline V lookup: CDR1 SGHRS, CDR2 YFSETQ. The CDR3 is made up of 16 amino acids. The CDR3 reads CASSLGLATGNEKLFF. Written as DNA, the CDR3 is TGCGCCAGCAGCTTGGGATTAGCGACGGGTAATGAAAAACTGTTTTTT.